The present T cell receptor (beta chain) was sequenced within a study of T cell responses to AZD1222 COVID-19 vaccine. Using immunoSEQ multiplex PCR, the repertoire was profiled, and TCRdb retains in-frame clones only, with some absent. Of 150,000 to 200,000 clones listed, almost 95% are singletons. This CDR3 is 16 amino acids long. Germline CDR1 and CDR2: SGHDN and FVKESK. Trimming stripped 0 bases from V and 0 bases from J, with 11 bases between. J is TRBJ2-5 and V is TRBV14; D is unresolved. The sample in question was peripheral blood, obtained on day 0 of AZD1222 vaccination. The receptor's source is an adult in good health. The CDR3 DNA reads TGTGCCAGCAGCCAAGATAAGAAGGGTAACCAAGAGACCCAGTACTTC. It translates to CASSQDKKGNQETQYF. Drawing the rest from reference TRBV14 and TRBJ2-5, the complete variable domain is EAGVTQFPSHSVIEKGQTVTLRCDPISGHDNLYWYRRVMGKEIKFLLHFVKESKQDESGMPNNRFLAERTGGTYSTLKVQPAELEDSGVYFCASSQDKKGNQETQYFGPGTRLLVL.